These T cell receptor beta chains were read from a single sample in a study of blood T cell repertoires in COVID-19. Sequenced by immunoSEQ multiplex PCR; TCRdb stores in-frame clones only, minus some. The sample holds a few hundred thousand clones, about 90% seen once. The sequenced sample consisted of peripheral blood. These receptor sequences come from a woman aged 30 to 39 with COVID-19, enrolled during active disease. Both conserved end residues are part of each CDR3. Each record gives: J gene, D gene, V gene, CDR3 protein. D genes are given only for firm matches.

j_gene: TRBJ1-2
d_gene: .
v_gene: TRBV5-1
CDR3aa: CASSPYGTPTNYGYTF

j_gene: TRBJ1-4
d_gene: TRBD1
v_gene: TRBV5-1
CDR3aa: CASSLEGQGWGANEKLFF

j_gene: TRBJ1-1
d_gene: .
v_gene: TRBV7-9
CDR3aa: CASSTRGTEAFF

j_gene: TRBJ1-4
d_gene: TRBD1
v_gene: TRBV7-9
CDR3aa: CASSPWDSGPEKLFF

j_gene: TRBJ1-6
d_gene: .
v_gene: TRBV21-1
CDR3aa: CARPTLRGSYNSPLHF

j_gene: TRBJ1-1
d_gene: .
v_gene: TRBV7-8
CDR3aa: CASSLGGAGARTEAFF

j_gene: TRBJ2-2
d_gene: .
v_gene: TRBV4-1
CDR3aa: CASSQQGGLRVGELFF

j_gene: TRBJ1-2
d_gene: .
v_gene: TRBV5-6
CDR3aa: CASSFKRLANYGYTF

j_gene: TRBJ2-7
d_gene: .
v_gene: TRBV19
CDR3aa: CASSIVSGAYEQYF

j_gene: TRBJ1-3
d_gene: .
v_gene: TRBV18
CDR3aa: CASSPSIHRVRGFSGNTIYF

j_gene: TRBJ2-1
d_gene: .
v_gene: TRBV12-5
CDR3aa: CASGLQGSSYNEQFF

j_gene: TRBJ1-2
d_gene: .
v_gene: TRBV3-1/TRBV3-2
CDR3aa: CASSRNWAPAHTF

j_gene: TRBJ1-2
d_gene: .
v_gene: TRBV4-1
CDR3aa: CASSQDSPQGDRSGYTF

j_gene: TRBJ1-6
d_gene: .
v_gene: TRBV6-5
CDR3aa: CASSYLRVSPLHF

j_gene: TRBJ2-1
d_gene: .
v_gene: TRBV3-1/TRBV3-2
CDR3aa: CASRGGANEQFF

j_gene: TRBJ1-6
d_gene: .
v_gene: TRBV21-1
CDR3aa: CASSEGHRVNSPLHF

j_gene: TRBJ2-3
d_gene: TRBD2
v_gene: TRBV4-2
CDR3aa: CASSQDDGISGGRSDTQYF

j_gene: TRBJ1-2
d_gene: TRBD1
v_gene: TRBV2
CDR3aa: CASSPKTGSRYGYTF

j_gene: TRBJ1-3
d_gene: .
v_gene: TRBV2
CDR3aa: CASGASGNTIYF

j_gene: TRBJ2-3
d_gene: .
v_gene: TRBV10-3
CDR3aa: CAISVQGDTQYF